These T cell receptor beta chains were read from a single sample in a study of blood T cell repertoires in COVID-19. The protocol was immunoSEQ multiplex PCR, while the TCRdb copy is restricted to in-frame clones and leaves out a portion. Of 90,000 or so clones listed, less than 95% are singletons. Sequenced: peripheral blood. The receptors derive from a man aged 18 to 29 with COVID-19, enrolled during active disease. Both conserved end residues are part of each CDR3. Each record gives: CDR3 protein, CDR3 DNA, D gene, clone size, J gene, V gene. The D gene is left open where the match is weak. Only some rows state a clone size, as once, few, many or a class for expanded clones.

CASSPQGTGITGELFF	TGTGCCAGCTCACCACAGGGGACAGGGATCACCGGGGAGCTGTTTTTT	TRBD1	-	TRBJ2-2	TRBV18
CASSQFRDTQYF	TGTGCCAGCAGCCAATTCAGAGATACGCAGTATTTT	-	-	TRBJ2-3	TRBV14
CASSFEGSQETQYF	TGTGCCAGCAGCTTCGAAGGGAGCCAAGAGACCCAGTACTTC	-	-	TRBJ2-5	TRBV7-9
CASSLDRGSLHF	TGTGCCAGCAGCTTAGACAGGGGATCGCTCCACTTT	TRBD1	-	TRBJ1-6	TRBV7-2
CASSPVGNQPQHF	TGTGCCAGCAGTCCAGTCGGCAATCAGCCCCAGCATTTT	-	-	TRBJ1-5	TRBV6-2/TRBV6-3
CATSAPGHRSRGVSYNEQFF	TGTGCCACCAGTGCCCCGGGACACCGGTCGAGAGGAGTCTCCTACAATGAGCAGTTCTTC	-	-	TRBJ2-1	TRBV24-1
CSVRPGTENSPLHF	TGCAGCGTTCGTCCGGGGACAGAGAATTCACCCCTCCACTTT	TRBD1	-	TRBJ1-6	TRBV29-1
CASRKVRVYEQYF	TGTGCCAGCAGGAAAGTCAGGGTCTACGAGCAGTACTTC	-	-	TRBJ2-7	TRBV28
CASSLGRDYEQYF	TGTGCCAGCAGTTTGGGGAGGGACTACGAGCAGTACTTC	TRBD2	-	TRBJ2-7	TRBV28
CASSPPGGRGTQYF	TGTGCCAGCAGTCCCCCGGGGGGCAGGGGGACCCAGTACTTC	-	-	TRBJ2-5	TRBV27
CASSQTPGGEPPDTQYF	TGTGCCAGCAGCCAAACCCCCGGGGGGGAGCCCCCAGATACGCAGTATTTT	TRBD2	-	TRBJ2-3	TRBV3-1/TRBV3-2
CASSYTGETQYF	TGTGCCAGCAGTTATACCGGGGAGACCCAGTACTTC	-	-	TRBJ2-5	TRBV27
CASSQDLELGIYTEAFF	TGTGCCAGCAGCCAAGATCTCGAGCTCGGGATCTACACTGAAGCTTTCTTT	-	-	TRBJ1-1	TRBV3-1/TRBV3-2
CASSLGGTPNTGELFF	TGTGCCAGCAGCTTAGGGGGGACACCCAACACCGGGGAGCTGTTTTTT	-	-	TRBJ2-2	TRBV11-3
CAISENAEQYF	TGTGCCATCAGTGAAAATGCGGAGCAGTACTTC	-	few	TRBJ2-7	TRBV10-3
CASSVSQTTYEQYF	TGTGCCAGCAGTGTAAGTCAGACTACCTACGAGCAGTACTTC	-	-	TRBJ2-7	TRBV2
CASNYGTSGHDPYEQYF	TGTGCCAGCAATTATGGGACTAGCGGACATGATCCCTACGAGCAGTACTTC	TRBD2	once	TRBJ2-7	TRBV2
CASSRAGLNTEAFF	TGCGCCAGCAGCCGGGCCGGATTGAACACTGAAGCTTTCTTT	-	-	TRBJ1-1	TRBV4-1
CGAGTGANVLTF	TGTGGGGCGGGGACGGGGGCCAACGTCCTGACTTTC	-	-	TRBJ2-6	TRBV25-1
CASSGLASLINLTDTQYF	TGTGCCAGCAGCGGACTCGCTAGCCTAATAAATCTCACAGATACGCAGTATTTT	-	-	TRBJ2-3	TRBV7-2
CASSLRPGTSGPYEQYF	TGTGCCAGCAGCCTCCGGCCCGGGACTAGCGGTCCTTACGAGCAGTACTTC	TRBD2	-	TRBJ2-7	TRBV7-3
CASSLEWTGITDTQYF	TGTGCCAGCAGCCTCGAATGGACAGGTATCACAGATACGCAGTATTTT	TRBD1	-	TRBJ2-3	TRBV28
CASSAPGQPTSGTEAFF	TGTGCCAGCAGCGCCCCGGGACAGCCAACTTCCGGCACTGAAGCTTTCTTT	TRBD1	-	TRBJ1-1	TRBV9
CASSLRGLETQYF	TGTGCCAGCAGCTTGCGGGGTCTGGAGACCCAGTACTTC	-	-	TRBJ2-5	TRBV5-4
CAWSVAHEQYF	TGTGCCTGGAGTGTAGCCCACGAGCAGTACTTC	-	-	TRBJ2-7	TRBV30
CASSIPTGGLSGANVLTF	TGTGCCAGTAGTATCCCGACAGGGGGACTCTCTGGGGCCAACGTCCTGACTTTC	TRBD1	-	TRBJ2-6	TRBV19
CASSYSGASEQYF	TGTGCCAGCAGTTACTCGGGGGCGAGCGAGCAGTACTTC	-	-	TRBJ2-7	TRBV6-5
CASSTGQGTNTEAFF	TGCGCCAGCAGCACGGGACAGGGGACGAACACTGAAGCTTTCTTT	TRBD1	-	TRBJ1-1	TRBV5-1
CASSSPSNTGELFF	TGTGCCAGCAGTTCCCCAAGCAACACCGGGGAGCTGTTTTTT	-	-	TRBJ2-2	TRBV13
CATSVRGGRDTQYF	TGTGCCACCAGTGTGAGGGGGGGCAGAGATACGCAGTATTTT	-	once	TRBJ2-3	TRBV24-1
CASSPRTGRGYTF	TGTGCCAGCAGCCCCCGGACAGGCCGGGGCTACACCTTC	TRBD1	-	TRBJ1-2	TRBV14
CASSVASREGAKNIQYF	TGTGCCAGCAGCGTAGCTAGCCGGGAGGGAGCCAAAAACATTCAGTACTTC	TRBD2	-	TRBJ2-4	TRBV9
CASSPRTASSGANVLTF	TGTGCCAGCTCACCACGGACAGCTAGCTCTGGGGCCAACGTCCTGACTTTC	-	-	TRBJ2-6	TRBV18
CASRGGRTEAFF	TGTGCCAGCAGGGGGGGGCGGACTGAAGCTTTCTTT	-	-	TRBJ1-1	TRBV2
CSVSPRLAERVQYF	TGCAGCGTTTCCCCTCGACTAGCGGAAAGGGTTCAGTACTTC	TRBD2	-	TRBJ2-4	TRBV29-1